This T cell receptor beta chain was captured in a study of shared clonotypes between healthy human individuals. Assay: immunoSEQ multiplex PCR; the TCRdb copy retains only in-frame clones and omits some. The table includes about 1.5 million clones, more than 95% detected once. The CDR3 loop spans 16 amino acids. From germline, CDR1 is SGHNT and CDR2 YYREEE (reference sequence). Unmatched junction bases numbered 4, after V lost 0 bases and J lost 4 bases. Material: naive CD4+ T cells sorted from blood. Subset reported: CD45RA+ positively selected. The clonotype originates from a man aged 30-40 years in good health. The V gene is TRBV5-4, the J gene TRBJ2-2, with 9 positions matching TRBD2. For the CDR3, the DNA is TGTGCCAGCAGCTTGGCCCTGACTAGCGGCACCGGGGAGCTGTTTTTT. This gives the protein CASSLALTSGTGELFF.